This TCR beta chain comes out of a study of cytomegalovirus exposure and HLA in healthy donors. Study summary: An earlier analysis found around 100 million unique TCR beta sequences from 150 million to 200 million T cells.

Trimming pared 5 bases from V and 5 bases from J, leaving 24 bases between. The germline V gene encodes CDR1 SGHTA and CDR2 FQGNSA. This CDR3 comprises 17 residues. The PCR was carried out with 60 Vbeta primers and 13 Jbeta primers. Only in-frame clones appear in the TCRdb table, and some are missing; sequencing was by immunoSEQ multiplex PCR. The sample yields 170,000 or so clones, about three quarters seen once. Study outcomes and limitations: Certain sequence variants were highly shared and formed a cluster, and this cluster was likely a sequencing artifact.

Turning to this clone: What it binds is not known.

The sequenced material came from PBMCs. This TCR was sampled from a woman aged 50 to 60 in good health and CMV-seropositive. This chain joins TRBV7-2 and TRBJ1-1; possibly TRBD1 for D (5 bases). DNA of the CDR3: TGTGCCAGCAGCCTAGTAGTACCTTTGGGGCGGGGTACTGAAGCTTTCTTT. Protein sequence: CASSLVVPLGRGTEAFF.